This T cell receptor beta chain was recorded in a study of T cell responses to AZD1222 COVID-19 vaccine. Germline V lookup: CDR1 MNHNS, CDR2 SASEGT. Trimming at V came to 2 bases and at J to 2 bases, leaving 5 bases not matched to a gene. There are 15 residues in the CDR3. Repertoires were generated with immunoSEQ multiplex PCR, while TCRdb's copy carries only in-frame clones and drops some. The sample holds about 140,000 clones; about 91% are singletons and the top ten take around 5%. The chain joins TRBV6-1 to TRBJ2-7, with 8 bases fitting TRBD2. The material sequenced was peripheral blood, taken on day 0 of AZD1222 vaccination. This TCR was sampled from an adult in good health. In nucleotides, the CDR3 is TGTGCCAGCAGTGAACGGGTAGCGGGACCCTACGAGCAGTACTTC. It yields the protein CASSERVAGPYEQYF.